This T cell receptor (beta chain) stems from a study of T-cell reconstitution after alpha-beta-depleted transplantation in children. This clonotype was detected ten times or more. The germline CDR1 and CDR2 sequences are SQVTM and ANQGSEA. V gave up 6 bases and J gave up 0 bases; unmatched junction bases: 8. The CDR3 is 15 residues long. This sample's TCRbeta library carried unique molecular identifier barcodes. MiXCR, run by TCRdb on the PCR reads, gives a single entry per CDR3 protein. The sample shows hundreds of thousands of distinct CDR3 sequences, around 9.2% of them seen only once. V gene TRBV29-1 combines with J gene TRBJ2-4; 7 bases align to TRBD1. This clonotype was obtained from a male patient between 2 and 9 years old who had a stem cell transplant for acute myeloid leukemia, so the T cells may come from the graft donor. The sequences come from PBMCs, mostly from graft donor cells, collected 360 days after TCRalphabeta/CD19-depleted stem cell transplant. CDR3 region: CSVKDRILAKNIQYF. CDR3 nucleotides: TGCAGCGTGAAGGACAGGATCCTAGCCAAAAACATTCAGTACTTC. Full variable domain (outside the CDR3, taken from reference TRBV29-1 and TRBJ2-4): SAVISQKPSRDICQRGTSLTIQCQVDSQVTMMFWYRQQPGQSLTLIATANQGSEATYESGFVIDKFPISRPNLTFSTLTVSNMSPEDSSIYLCSVKDRILAKNIQYFGAGTRLSVL.